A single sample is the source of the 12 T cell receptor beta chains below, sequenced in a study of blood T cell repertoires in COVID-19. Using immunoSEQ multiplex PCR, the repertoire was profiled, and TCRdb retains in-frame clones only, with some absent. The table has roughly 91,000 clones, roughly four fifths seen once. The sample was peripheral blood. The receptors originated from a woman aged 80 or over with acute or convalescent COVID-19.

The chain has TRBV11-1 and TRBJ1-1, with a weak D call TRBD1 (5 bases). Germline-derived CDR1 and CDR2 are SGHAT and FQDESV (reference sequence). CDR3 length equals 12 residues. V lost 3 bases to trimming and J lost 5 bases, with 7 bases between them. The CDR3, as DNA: TGTGCCAGCAGCTTTAAGGGGACTGAAGCTTTCTTT. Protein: CASSFKGTEAFF.

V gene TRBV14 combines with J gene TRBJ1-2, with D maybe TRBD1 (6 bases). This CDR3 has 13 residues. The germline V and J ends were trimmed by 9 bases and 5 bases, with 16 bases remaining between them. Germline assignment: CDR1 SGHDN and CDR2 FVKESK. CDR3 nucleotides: TGTGCCAGTTCGGGGGGGCCGCGGTATGGCTACACCTTC. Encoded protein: CASSGGPRYGYTF. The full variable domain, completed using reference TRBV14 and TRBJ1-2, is EAGVTQFPSHSVIEKGQTVTLRCDPISGHDNLYWYRRVMGKEIKFLLHFVKESKQDESGMPNNRFLAERTGGTYSTLKVQPAELEDSGVYFCASSGGPRYGYTFGSGTRLTVV.

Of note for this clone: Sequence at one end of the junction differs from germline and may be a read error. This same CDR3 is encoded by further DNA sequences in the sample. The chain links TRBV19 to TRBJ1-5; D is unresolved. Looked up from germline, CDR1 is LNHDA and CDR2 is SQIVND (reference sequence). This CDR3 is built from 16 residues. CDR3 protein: CASSLILTGISQPQHF. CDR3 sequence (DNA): TGTGCCAGTAGCCTCATACTTACGGGGATCTCTCAGCCCCAACATTTT.

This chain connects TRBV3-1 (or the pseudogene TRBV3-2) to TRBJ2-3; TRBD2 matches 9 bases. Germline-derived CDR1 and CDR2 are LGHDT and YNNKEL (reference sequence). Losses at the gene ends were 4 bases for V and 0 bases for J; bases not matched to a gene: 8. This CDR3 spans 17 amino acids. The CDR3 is CASSRLAGSTSTDTQYF. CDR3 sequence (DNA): TGTGCCAGCAGCCGTCTAGCGGGATCCACTAGCACAGATACGCAGTATTTT.

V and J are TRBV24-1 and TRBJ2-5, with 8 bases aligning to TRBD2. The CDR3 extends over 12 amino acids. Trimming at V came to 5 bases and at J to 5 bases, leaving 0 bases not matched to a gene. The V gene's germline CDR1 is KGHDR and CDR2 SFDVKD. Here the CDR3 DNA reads TGTGCCACCAGTGCGGGGGGGGAGACCCAGTACTTC. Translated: CATSAGGETQYF.

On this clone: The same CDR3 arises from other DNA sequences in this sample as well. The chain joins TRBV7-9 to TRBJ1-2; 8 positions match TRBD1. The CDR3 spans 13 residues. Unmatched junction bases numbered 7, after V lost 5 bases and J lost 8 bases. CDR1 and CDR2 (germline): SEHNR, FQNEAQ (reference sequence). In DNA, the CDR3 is TGTGCCAGCAGCCTGAGACAGGGGAGGGGCTACACCTTC. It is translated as CASSLRQGRGYTF.

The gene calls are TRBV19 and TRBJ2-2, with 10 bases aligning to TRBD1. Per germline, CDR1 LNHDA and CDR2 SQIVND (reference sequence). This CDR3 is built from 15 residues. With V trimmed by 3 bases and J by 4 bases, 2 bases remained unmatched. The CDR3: CASSIGTGVTGELFF. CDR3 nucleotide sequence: TGTGCCAGTAGTATTGGGACAGGGGTCACCGGGGAGCTGTTTTTT.

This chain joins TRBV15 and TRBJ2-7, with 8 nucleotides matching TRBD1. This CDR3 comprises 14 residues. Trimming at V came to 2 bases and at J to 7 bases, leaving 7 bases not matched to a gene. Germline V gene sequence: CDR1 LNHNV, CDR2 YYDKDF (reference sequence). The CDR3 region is CATSRTDRAGEQYF. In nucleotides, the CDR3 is TGTGCCACCAGCAGAACGGACAGGGCGGGAGAGCAGTACTTC.

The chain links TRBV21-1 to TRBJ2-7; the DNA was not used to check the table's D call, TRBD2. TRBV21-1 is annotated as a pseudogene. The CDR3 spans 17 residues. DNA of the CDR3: TGTGCCAGCAGCAAAGAGAGGCTGGCGGGAGGGATTATCAAGCAGTACTTC. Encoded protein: CASSKERLAGGIIKQYF.

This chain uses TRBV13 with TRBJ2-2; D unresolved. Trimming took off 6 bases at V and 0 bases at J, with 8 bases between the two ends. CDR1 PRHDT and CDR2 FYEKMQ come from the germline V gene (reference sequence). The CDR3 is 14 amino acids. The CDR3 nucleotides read TGTGCCAGCAGGAGTCTTTCGAACACCGGGGAGCTGTTTTTT. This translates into CASRSLSNTGELFF.

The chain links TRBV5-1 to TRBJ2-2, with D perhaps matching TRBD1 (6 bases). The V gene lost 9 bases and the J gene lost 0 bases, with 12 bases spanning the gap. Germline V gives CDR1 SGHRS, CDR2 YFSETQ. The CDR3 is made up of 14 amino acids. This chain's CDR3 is CATQGTANTGELFF. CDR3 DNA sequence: TGCGCCACCCAGGGGACGGCGAACACCGGGGAGCTGTTTTTT.

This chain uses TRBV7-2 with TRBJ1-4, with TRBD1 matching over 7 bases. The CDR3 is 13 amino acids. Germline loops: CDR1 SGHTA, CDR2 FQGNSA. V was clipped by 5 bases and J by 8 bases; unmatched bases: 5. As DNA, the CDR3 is TGTGCCAGCAGCGACAGGGTAGGAGAAAAACTGTTTTTT. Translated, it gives CASSDRVGEKLFF.